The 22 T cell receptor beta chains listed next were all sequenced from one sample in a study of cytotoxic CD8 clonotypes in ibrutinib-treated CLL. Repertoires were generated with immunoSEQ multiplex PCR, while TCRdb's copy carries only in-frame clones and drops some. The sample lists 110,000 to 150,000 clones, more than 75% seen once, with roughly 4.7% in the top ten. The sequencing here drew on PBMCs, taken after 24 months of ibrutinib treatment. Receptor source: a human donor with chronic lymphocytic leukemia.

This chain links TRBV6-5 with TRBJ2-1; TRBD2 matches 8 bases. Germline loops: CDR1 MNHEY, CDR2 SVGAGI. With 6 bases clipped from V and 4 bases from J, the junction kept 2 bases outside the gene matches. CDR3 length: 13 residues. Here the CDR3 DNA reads TGTGCCAGCAGCGGGGGGGTATACAATGAGCAGTTCTTC. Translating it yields CASSGGVYNEQFF.

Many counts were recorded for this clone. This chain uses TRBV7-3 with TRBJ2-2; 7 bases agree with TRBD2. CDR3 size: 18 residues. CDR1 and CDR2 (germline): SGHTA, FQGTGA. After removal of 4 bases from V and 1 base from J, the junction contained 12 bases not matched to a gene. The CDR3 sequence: CASSSRGGTTGNTGELFF. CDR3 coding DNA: TGTGCCAGCAGCTCCCGGGGAGGGACCACAGGGAACACCGGGGAGCTGTTTTTT.

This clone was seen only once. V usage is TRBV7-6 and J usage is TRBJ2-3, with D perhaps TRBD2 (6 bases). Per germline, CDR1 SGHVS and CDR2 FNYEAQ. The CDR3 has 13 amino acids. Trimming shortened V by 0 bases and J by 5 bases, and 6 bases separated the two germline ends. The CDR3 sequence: CASSLAGGDTQYF. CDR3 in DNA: TGTGCCAGCAGCTTAGCGGGGGGAGATACGCAGTATTTT.

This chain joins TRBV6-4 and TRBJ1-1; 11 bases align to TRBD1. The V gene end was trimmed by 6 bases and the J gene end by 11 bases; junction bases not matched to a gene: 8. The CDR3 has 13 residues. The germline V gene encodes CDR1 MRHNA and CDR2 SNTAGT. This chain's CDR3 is CASSAGTGGLAFF. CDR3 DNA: TGTGCCAGCAGCGCCGGGACAGGGGGTCTGGCTTTCTTT.

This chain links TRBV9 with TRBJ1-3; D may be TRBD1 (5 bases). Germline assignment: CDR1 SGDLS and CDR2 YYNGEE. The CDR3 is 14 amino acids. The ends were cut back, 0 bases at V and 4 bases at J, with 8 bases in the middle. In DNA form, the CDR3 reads TGTGCCAGCAGCGTAGGGGGGGACGGAAACACCATATATTTT. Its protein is CASSVGGDGNTIYF. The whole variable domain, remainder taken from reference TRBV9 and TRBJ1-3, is DSGVTQTPKHLITATGQRVTLRCSPRSGDLSVYWYQQSLDQGLQFLIQYYNGEERAKGNILERFSAQQFPDLHSELNLSSLELGDSALYFCASSVGGDGNTIYFGEGSWLTVV.

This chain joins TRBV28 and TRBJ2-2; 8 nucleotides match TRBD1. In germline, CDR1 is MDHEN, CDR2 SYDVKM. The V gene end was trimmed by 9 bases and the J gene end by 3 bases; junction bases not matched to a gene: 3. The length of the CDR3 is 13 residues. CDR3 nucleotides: TGTGCCAGTTCGGGACAGGACACCGGGGAGCTGTTTTTT. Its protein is CASSGQDTGELFF.

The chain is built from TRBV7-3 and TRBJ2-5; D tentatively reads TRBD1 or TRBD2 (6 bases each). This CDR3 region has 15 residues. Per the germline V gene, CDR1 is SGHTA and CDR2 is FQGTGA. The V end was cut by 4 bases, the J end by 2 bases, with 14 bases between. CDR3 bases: TGTGCCAGCAGCTCCGGCCGGGGGCTGCAAGAGACCCAGTACTTC. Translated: CASSSGRGLQETQYF.

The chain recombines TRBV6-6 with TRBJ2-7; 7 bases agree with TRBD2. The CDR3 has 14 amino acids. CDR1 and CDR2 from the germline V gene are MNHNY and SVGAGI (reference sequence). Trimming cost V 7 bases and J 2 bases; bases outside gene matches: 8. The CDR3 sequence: CASTPPGGTYEQYF. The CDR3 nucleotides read TGTGCCAGCACCCCTCCGGGGGGAACCTACGAGCAGTACTTC.

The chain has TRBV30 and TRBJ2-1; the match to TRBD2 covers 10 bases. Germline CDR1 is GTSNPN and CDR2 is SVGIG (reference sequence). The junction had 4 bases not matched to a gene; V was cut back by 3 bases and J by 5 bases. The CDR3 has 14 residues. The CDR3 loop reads CAWRSGGANNEQFF. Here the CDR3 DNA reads TGTGCCTGGAGGAGCGGGGGGGCCAACAATGAGCAGTTCTTC. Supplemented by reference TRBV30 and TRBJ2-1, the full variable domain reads SQTIHQWPATLVQPVGSPLSLECTVEGTSNPNLYWYRQAAGRGLQLLFYSVGIGQISSEVPQNLSASRPQDRQFILSSKKLLLSDSGFYLCAWRSGGANNEQFFGPGTRLTVL.

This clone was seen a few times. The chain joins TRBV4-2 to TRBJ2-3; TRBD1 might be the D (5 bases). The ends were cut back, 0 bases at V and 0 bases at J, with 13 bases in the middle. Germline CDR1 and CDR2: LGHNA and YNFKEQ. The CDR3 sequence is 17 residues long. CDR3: CASSQEVGRYSTDTQYF. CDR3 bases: TGTGCCAGCAGCCAAGAGGTGGGGCGATACAGCACAGATACGCAGTATTTT.

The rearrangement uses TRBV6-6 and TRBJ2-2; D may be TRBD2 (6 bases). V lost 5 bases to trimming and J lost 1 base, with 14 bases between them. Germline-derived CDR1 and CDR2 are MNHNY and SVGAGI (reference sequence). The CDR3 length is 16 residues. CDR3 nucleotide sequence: TGTGCCAGCAGTACCGCGGCTAGCGTGAACACCGGGGAGCTGTTTTTT. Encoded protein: CASSTAASVNTGELFF.

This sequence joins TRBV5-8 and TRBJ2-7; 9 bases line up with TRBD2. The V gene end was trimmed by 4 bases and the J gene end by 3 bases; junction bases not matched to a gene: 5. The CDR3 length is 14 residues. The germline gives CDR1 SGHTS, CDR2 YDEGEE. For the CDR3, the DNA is TGTGCCAGCAGCCGAGCGGGGGGCCTCTACGAGCAGTACTTC. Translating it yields CASSRAGGLYEQYF.

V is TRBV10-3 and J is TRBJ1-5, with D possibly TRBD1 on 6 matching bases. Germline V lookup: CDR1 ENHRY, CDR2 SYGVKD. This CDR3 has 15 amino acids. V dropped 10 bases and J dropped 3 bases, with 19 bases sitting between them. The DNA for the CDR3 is TGTGCCAGCAGCCCCGGGGGGGCCCACAATCAGCCCCAGCATTTT. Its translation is CASSPGGAHNQPQHF.

The CDR3 sequence is CASIQGRHPTDTQYF. CDR3 coding DNA: TGCGCCAGCATTCAGGGGAGACACCCCACAGATACGCAGTATTTT. The rearrangement uses TRBV5-1 and TRBJ2-3; maybe TRBD1 (6 bases). V lost 6 bases, J lost 2 bases, and 16 bases lay in between. The length of the CDR3 is 15 residues. Germline lookup yields CDR1 SGHRS and CDR2 YFSETQ.

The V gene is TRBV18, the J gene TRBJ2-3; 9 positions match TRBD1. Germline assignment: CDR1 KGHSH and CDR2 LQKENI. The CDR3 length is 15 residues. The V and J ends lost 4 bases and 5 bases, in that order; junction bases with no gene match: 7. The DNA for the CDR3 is TGTGCCAGCTCACGCTCGGGACAGGGTATAGATACGCAGTATTTT. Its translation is CASSRSGQGIDTQYF.

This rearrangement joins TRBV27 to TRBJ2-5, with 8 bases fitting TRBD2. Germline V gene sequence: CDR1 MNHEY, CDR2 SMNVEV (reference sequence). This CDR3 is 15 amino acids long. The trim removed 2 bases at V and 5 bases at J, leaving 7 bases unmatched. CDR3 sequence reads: CASSLGGGPRETQYF. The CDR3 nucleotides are TGTGCCAGCAGTTTAGGCGGGGGGCCCAGGGAGACCCAGTACTTC.

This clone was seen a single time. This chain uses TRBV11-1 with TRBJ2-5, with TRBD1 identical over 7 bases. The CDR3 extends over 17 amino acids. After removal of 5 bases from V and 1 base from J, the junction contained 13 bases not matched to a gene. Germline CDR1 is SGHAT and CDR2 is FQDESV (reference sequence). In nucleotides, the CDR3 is TGTGCCAGCAGCAGAGGGTCCGGGACAGACCTCCAAGAGACCCAGTACTTC. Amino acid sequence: CASSRGSGTDLQETQYF.

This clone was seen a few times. The CDR3 DNA reads as TGTGCCAGCAGCTTAGTAGCGTTGGAGCAGTACTTC. This translates into CASSLVALEQYF. The chain couples TRBV7-2 to TRBJ2-7, with D perhaps TRBD2 (5 bases). The germline CDR1 and CDR2 sequences are SGHTA and FQGNSA. V was trimmed by 1 base and J by 7 bases, leaving 8 bases between them. The CDR3 extends over 12 amino acids.

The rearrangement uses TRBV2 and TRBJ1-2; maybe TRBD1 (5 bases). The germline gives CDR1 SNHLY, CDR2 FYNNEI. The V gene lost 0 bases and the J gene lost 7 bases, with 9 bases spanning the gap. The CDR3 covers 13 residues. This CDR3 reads CASSEAGVSGYTF. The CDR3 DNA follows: TGTGCCAGCAGTGAAGCGGGGGTTTCTGGCTACACCTTC.

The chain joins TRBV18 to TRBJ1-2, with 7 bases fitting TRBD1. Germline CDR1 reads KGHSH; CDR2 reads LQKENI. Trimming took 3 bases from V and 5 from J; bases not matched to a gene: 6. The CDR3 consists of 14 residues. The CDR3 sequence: CASSPGQEAYGYTF. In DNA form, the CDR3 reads TGTGCCAGCTCACCTGGACAGGAAGCTTATGGCTACACCTTC.

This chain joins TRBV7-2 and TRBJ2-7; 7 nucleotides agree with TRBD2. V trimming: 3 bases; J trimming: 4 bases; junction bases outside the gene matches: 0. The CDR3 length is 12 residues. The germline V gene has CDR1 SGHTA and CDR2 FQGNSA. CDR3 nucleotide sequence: TGTGCCAGCAGCTTTAGCGGGTACGAGCAGTACTTC. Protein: CASSFSGYEQYF. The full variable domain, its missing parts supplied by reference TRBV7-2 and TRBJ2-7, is GAGVSQSPSNKVTEKGKDVELRCDPISGHTALYWYRQSLGQGLEFLIYFQGNSAPDKSGLPSDRFSAERTGGSVSTLTIQRTQQEDSAVYLCASSFSGYEQYFGPGTRLTVT.

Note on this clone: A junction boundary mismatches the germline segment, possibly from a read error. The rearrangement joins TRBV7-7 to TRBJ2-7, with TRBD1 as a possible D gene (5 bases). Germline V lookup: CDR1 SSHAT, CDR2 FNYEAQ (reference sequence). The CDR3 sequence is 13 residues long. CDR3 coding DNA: TGTGCTAGCAGCCCTCAGGGTATTGGGGAGCAGTACTTC. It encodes CASSPQGIGEQYF.